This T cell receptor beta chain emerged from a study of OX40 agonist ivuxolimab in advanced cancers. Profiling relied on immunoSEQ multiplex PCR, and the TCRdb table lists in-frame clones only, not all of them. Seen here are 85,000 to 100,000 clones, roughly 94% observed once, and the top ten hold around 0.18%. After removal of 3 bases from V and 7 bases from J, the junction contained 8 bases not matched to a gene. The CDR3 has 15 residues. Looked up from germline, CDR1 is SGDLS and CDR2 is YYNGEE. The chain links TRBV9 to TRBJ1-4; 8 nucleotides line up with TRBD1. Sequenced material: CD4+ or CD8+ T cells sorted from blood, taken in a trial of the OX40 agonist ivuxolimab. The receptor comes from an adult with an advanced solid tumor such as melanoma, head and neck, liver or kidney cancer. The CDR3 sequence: CASSGNGQGSEKLFF. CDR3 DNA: TGTGCCAGCAGCGGTAACGGACAGGGCAGTGAAAAACTGTTTTTT.